These T cell receptor beta chains were read from a single sample in a study of Graves' ophthalmopathy and Graves' hyperthyroidism. TCRdb used MiXCR to reprocess the multiplex PCR reads, holding one entry per CDR3 protein. The sample contains hundreds of thousands of distinct CDR3 sequences, about 20% of which appear only once. The source material was peripheral blood. These receptors originate from a woman aged 18-30 years with stable Graves' hyperthyroidism. Some clones in this sample may be carry-over from other donors' samples. The CDR3 runs from the conserved cysteine through the conserved F or W. D genes are given only for firm matches. Part of the rows lack a size; the others show once, few, many or a class for expanded clones.

TRBV6-1	many	NA	TRBJ1-2	CASIKRPGAFHGYTF	TGTGCCAGCATCAAGCGTCCGGGGGCGTTCCATGGCTACACCTTC
TRBV20-1	many	TRBD1	TRBJ1-5	CSARAPGGGQPQHF	TGCAGTGCTAGAGCTCCAGGGGGGGGTCAGCCCCAGCATTTT
TRBV7-2	NA	TRBD2	TRBJ2-7	CASSLGRAGDQYF	TGTGCCAGCAGCTTAGGGCGAGCGGGGGACCAGTACTTC
TRBV18	once	NA	TRBJ2-7	CASSQAQGAYEKYF	TGTGCCAGCTCACAGGCACAGGGAGCTTACGAGAAGTACTTC
TRBV28	NA	TRBD1	TRBJ1-1	CASRRQTGQKNTEAFF	TGTGCCAGCAGGCGTCAGACGGGACAGAAGAACACTGAAGCTTTCTTT
TRBV2	many	NA	TRBJ1-3	CASSAQGTRNTIYF	TGTGCCAGCAGTGCACAGGGTACTAGAAACACCATATATTTT
TRBV12-3/TRBV12-4	many	NA	TRBJ1-2	CASSPGLNGGYTF	TGTGCCAGCAGTCCTGGGCTCAACGGCGGCTACACCTTC
TRBV12-5	many	TRBD1	TRBJ1-5	CASGLVLWDRNSNQPQHF	TGTGCTAGTGGTTTGGTATTGTGGGACAGAAATAGCAATCAGCCCCAGCATTTT
TRBV7-9	many	NA	TRBJ2-4	CASSLEAAKNIQYF	TGTGCCAGCAGCTTAGAGGCAGCCAAAAACATTCAGTACTTC
TRBV10-3	many	NA	TRBJ2-5	CAISERGETQYF	TGTGCCATCAGTGAGAGGGGGGAGACCCAGTACTTC
TRBV30	many	NA	TRBJ1-6	CAWTGPEIYNSPLHF	TGTGCCTGGACAGGCCCCGAGATTTATAATTCACCCCTCCACTTT
TRBV11-1	NA	TRBD1	TRBJ2-7	CASSLRTGTVSYEQYF	TGTGCCAGCAGCTTAAGGACCGGGACAGTCTCCTACGAGCAGTACTTC
TRBV11-2	once	NA	TRBJ1-3	CASSLDYRDGNTIYF	TGTGCCAGCAGCTTAGACTACAGGGATGGAAACACCATATATTTT
TRBV12-3/TRBV12-4	NA	TRBD1	TRBJ1-2	CAITGGRHGYTF	TGTGCCATAACAGGGGGTCGTCATGGCTACACCTTC
TRBV6-2/TRBV6-3	many	NA	TRBJ1-5	CASSLTEGRVGPQHF	TGTGCCAGCAGTTTAACCGAAGGACGGGTTGGGCCCCAGCATTTT
TRBV9	many	TRBD2	TRBJ2-7	CASSPMGLAIYEQYF	TGTGCCAGCAGCCCGATGGGACTAGCGATCTACGAGCAGTACTTC
TRBV2	NA	TRBD1	TRBJ1-5	CASSGGQVYSNQPQHF	TGTGCCAGCAGTGGTGGACAGGTTTATAGCAATCAGCCCCAGCATTTT
TRBV19	many	NA	TRBJ2-2	CASTPLGGVRELFF	TGTGCCAGTACCCCCCTCGGCGGGGTGAGGGAGCTGTTTTTT
TRBV19	few	NA	TRBJ1-3	CASSPQGSENTIYF	TGTGCCAGTAGTCCACAGGGAAGTGAAAACACCATATATTTT
TRBV6-5	many	NA	TRBJ2-5	CASSYSAGATQETQYF	TGTGCCAGCAGTTACTCTGCGGGGGCAACCCAAGAGACCCAGTACTTC
TRBV2	many	NA	TRBJ2-7	CASIDGLGAPTYEQYF	TGTGCCAGCATCGATGGTCTTGGAGCGCCCACCTACGAGCAGTACTTC
TRBV6-1	many	NA	TRBJ1-6	CASSPTGSYNSPLHF	TGTGCCAGCAGCCCAACAGGTTCCTATAATTCACCCCTCCACTTT
TRBV12-3/TRBV12-4	NA	NA	TRBJ1-5	CASSGTVYQPQHF	TGTGCCAGCAGTGGGACGGTTTATCAGCCCCAGCATTTT
TRBV11-1	many	TRBD1	TRBJ1-1	CASSQNGQVGDTEAFF	TGTGCCAGCAGCCAAAACGGACAGGTTGGGGACACTGAAGCTTTCTTT
TRBV28	NA	TRBD1	TRBJ1-2	CASRSSDRGYGYTF	TGTGCCAGCAGGTCGTCGGACAGGGGCTATGGCTACACCTTC
TRBV6-2/TRBV6-3	NA	TRBD2	TRBJ2-5	CASTQTSGVPRGQYF	TGTGCCAGCACCCAGACTAGCGGGGTTCCAAGGGGCCAGTACTTC
TRBV18	NA	NA	TRBJ1-2	CASSPNQGGYTF	TGTGCCAGCTCCCCCAACCAGGGTGGCTACACCTTC
TRBV20-1	NA	NA	TRBJ1-5	CSAREPREGNQPQHF	TGCAGTGCTAGAGAACCTCGGGAGGGCAATCAGCCCCAGCATTTT
TRBV7-9	few	TRBD1	TRBJ1-1	CASSKWTGGNTEAFF	TGTGCCAGCAGCAAATGGACAGGGGGGAACACTGAAGCTTTCTTT
TRBV7-2	many	NA	TRBJ1-5	CASSLALGGNQPQHF	TGTGCCAGCAGCTTAGCGTTGGGCGGTAATCAGCCCCAGCATTTT
TRBV6-2/TRBV6-3	many	TRBD1	TRBJ1-1	CASTPRTGGFTEAFF	TGTGCCAGCACCCCCCGAACAGGGGGCTTCACTGAAGCTTTCTTT
TRBV10-3	many	NA	TRBJ1-1	CAISESPGRGTEAFF	TGTGCCATCAGTGAGTCACCGGGAAGGGGAACTGAAGCTTTCTTT
TRBV3-1	many	NA	TRBJ2-7	CASSRGRAGEQYF	TGTGCCAGCAGCCGGGGCAGGGCGGGCGAGCAGTACTTC
TRBV2	NA	NA	TRBJ1-1	CASSVAGLGRGAFF	TGTGCCAGCAGTGTAGCGGGATTGGGCCGGGGAGCTTTCTTT
TRBV14	many	NA	TRBJ2-7	CASKRGTEGSYEQYF	TGTGCCAGCAAGCGCGGGACAGAAGGTTCCTACGAGCAGTACTTC
TRBV15	NA	NA	TRBJ1-6	CATGPGFYNSPLHF	TGTGCCACCGGACCGGGATTCTATAATTCACCCCTCCACTTT
TRBV20-1	NA	NA	TRBJ2-5	CSAQGETQYF	TGCAGTGCACAAGGAGAGACCCAGTACTTC
TRBV2	NA	NA	TRBJ2-3	CATSLGRGTDTQYF	TGTGCCACCTCGCTAGGGCGTGGAACAGATACGCAGTATTTT
TRBV12-3/TRBV12-4	many	TRBD1	TRBJ1-5	CASSPDREGNQPQHF	TGTGCCAGCAGTCCTGACAGGGAGGGCAATCAGCCCCAGCATTTT
TRBV2	NA	NA	TRBJ1-1	CASSVVLDPAFF	TGTGCCAGCAGTGTTGTCCTGGACCCAGCTTTCTTT
TRBV10-3	many	NA	TRBJ2-7	CAISESSGAKIYEQYF	TGTGCCATCAGTGAGTCTTCAGGGGCGAAGATCTACGAGCAGTACTTC
TRBV6-1	many	TRBD1	TRBJ1-5	CASRAGTENQPQHF	TGTGCCAGCAGAGCCGGGACAGAAAATCAGCCCCAGCATTTT